The 29 T cell receptor beta chains listed next were all sequenced from one sample in a study of blood T cell repertoires in COVID-19 (dated by TCRdb to about 2020). Library construction relied on the immunoSEQ multiplex PCR assay. TCRdb holds this immuneACCESS table with in-frame rearrangements only. Some clones are missing; in checked studies, unresolved V genes explain under half, and the rest has no known cause. Across this sample there are about 75,000 clones, with 87% seen only once. Jointly, the top ten make up 5% to 7.5% of the sample. The sequenced material came from peripheral blood. These receptors were collected from a woman in her fifties or sixties with acute or convalescent COVID-19.

This chain uses TRBV11-2 with TRBJ1-2; D is uncertain. V lost 0 bases, J lost 5 bases, and 13 bases lay in between. Germline lookup yields CDR1 SGHAT and CDR2 FQNNGV. The CDR3 runs to 15 residues. This CDR3 reads CASSLDAGLKYGYTF. The CDR3, as DNA: TGTGCCAGCAGCTTAGATGCGGGATTAAAGTATGGCTACACCTTC.

The chain recombines TRBV19 with TRBJ1-2; 9 nucleotides align to TRBD1. This CDR3 has 15 amino acids. Germline V gene lookup returns CDR1 LNHDA and CDR2 SQIVND (reference sequence). The V gene end was trimmed by 7 bases and the J gene end by 4 bases; junction bases not matched to a gene: 10. Written as DNA, the CDR3 is TGTGCCAGTACATCAACAGGGGGCGTCGGCTATGGCTACACCTTC. It specifies CASTSTGGVGYGYTF. The full variable domain, rest sourced from reference TRBV19 and TRBJ1-2, is DGGITQSPKYLFRKEGQNVTLSCEQNLNHDAMYWYRQDPGQGLRLIYYSQIVNDFQKGDIAEGYSVSREKKESFPLTVTSAQKNPTAFYLCASTSTGGVGYGYTFGSGTRLTVV.

The rearrangement links TRBV7-2 to TRBJ2-2; TRBD2 agrees at 8 bases. The J segment lost 3 bases and the V segment lost 5 bases, leaving 5 bases of the junction unmatched. Germline assignment: CDR1 SGHTA and CDR2 FQGNSA. This CDR3 is built from 15 residues. DNA of the CDR3: TGTGCCAGCAGCACCCAGACTAGCGACACCGGGGAGCTGTTTTTT. Translated, it gives CASSTQTSDTGELFF.

V is TRBV5-1 and J is TRBJ2-3, with 10 bases lining up with TRBD2. V gave up 4 bases and J gave up 2 bases; unmatched junction bases: 4. The CDR3 sequence is 15 residues long. CDR1 is SGHRS, CDR2 YFSETQ, per germline. CDR3 nucleotide sequence: TGCGCCAGCAGCCCCGGACTAGCGGACACAGATACGCAGTATTTT. Translated, it gives CASSPGLADTDTQYF.

This chain uses TRBV18 with TRBJ2-1, with 7 positions matching TRBD1. V gave up 2 bases and J gave up 6 bases; unmatched junction bases: 7. The CDR3 is made up of 15 amino acids. CDR1 KGHSH and CDR2 LQKENI come from the germline V gene. CDR3 DNA: TGTGCCAGCTCACCAGCAAGGGGGCGCTCCAATGAGCAGTTCTTC. It specifies CASSPARGRSNEQFF.

This clone was detected a few times. The V call is TRBV7-8, the J call TRBJ1-1, with D maybe TRBD1 (5 bases). Deletions cut 5 bases from V and 6 bases from J, with 19 bases between. The CDR3 runs 15 residues. CDR1 and CDR2 (germline): SGHVS, FQNEAQ. The DNA of the CDR3 is TGTGCCAGCAGCCCGCGGGGGGGGATTCCGTCTGAAGCTTTCTTT. Translation: CASSPRGGIPSEAFF.

This chain joins TRBV28 and TRBJ1-5, with 7 bases lining up with TRBD1. Germline V gene sequence: CDR1 MDHEN, CDR2 SYDVKM. The CDR3 consists of 14 residues. V lost 5 bases to trimming and J lost 3 bases; unmatched junction nucleotides: 4. CDR3 sequence (DNA): TGTGCCAGCAGTCCAACAGGGGCCAATCAGCCCCAGCATTTT. This translates into CASSPTGANQPQHF. Complete variable domain (other parts from reference TRBV28 and TRBJ1-5): DVKVTQSSRYLVKRTGEKVFLECVQDMDHENMFWYRQDPGLGLRLIYFSYDVKMKEKGDIPEGYSVSREKKERFSLILESASTNQTSMYLCASSPTGANQPQHFGDGTRLSIL.

V is TRBV5-1 and J is TRBJ1-5; 9 bases map to TRBD1. This CDR3 comprises 14 residues. The germline V gene has CDR1 SGHRS and CDR2 YFSETQ. Trimming cost V 0 bases and J 7 bases; bases outside gene matches: 2. In nucleotides, the CDR3 is TGCGCCAGCAGCTTGGGGACAGGGGCACAGCCCCAGCATTTT. This gives the protein CASSLGTGAQPQHF. The entire variable domain, with the rest obtained from reference TRBV5-1 and TRBJ1-5, is as follows: KAGVTQTPRYLIKTRGQQVTLSCSPISGHRSVSWYQQTPGQGLQFLFEYFSETQRNKGNFPGRFSGRQFSNSRSEMNVSTLELGDSALYLCASSLGTGAQPQHFGDGTRLSIL.

V usage is TRBV6-5 and J usage is TRBJ2-2; 7 nucleotides match TRBD2. In germline, CDR1 is MNHEY, CDR2 SVGAGI. The CDR3 sequence is 15 residues long. The junction had 10 bases not matched to a gene; V was cut back by 6 bases and J by 6 bases. The CDR3 sequence is CASRLGAGTPGELFF. DNA for the CDR3: TGTGCCAGCAGATTAGGAGCGGGGACCCCCGGGGAGCTGTTTTTT.

V usage is TRBV12-3 or TRBV12-4 and J usage is TRBJ1-5; D is ambiguous. This CDR3 spans 12 amino acids. The V end lost 3 bases, the J end lost 6 bases, and 6 bases lay between the germline ends. The CDR3 reads CASSFLGQPQHF. In DNA form, the CDR3 reads TGTGCCAGCAGTTTCCTCGGTCAGCCCCAGCATTTT.

The chain couples TRBV6-5 to TRBJ2-3; 8 nucleotides align to TRBD2. CDR3 size: 16 residues. Germline CDR1 is MNHEY and CDR2 is SVGAGI. J was trimmed by 3 bases and V by 2 bases; bases with no gene match: 7. The CDR3 DNA sequence: TGTGCCAGCAGTTACCACGGGGGGGGGCGAACAGATACGCAGTATTTT. Its translation is CASSYHGGGRTDTQYF.

The chain is built from TRBV6-5 and TRBJ1-2, with a tentative D call TRBD1 (5 bases). The CDR3 consists of 13 residues. Germline V gene data show CDR1 as MNHEY and CDR2 as SVGAGI. Trimming removed 2 bases at V and 3 bases at J, with 7 bases between. CDR3: CASSYEGDYGYTF. CDR3 in DNA: TGTGCCAGCAGTTACGAAGGGGACTATGGCTACACCTTC.

The CDR3 sequence: CASRRQASSYNEQFF. The CDR3 DNA reads TGTGCCAGCAGGCGACAGGCTAGCTCCTACAATGAGCAGTTCTTC. The chain couples TRBV6-5 to TRBJ2-1; possible D gene TRBD1, 6 bases. Trimming shortened V by 6 bases and J by 0 bases, and 12 bases separated the two germline ends. Germline values: CDR1 MNHEY, CDR2 SVGAGI. The CDR3 has 15 residues.

The J gene is TRBJ1-1, the V gene TRBV19; 9 bases align to TRBD1. Per the germline V gene, CDR1 is LNHDA and CDR2 is SQIVND (reference sequence). This CDR3 is built from 15 residues. V gave up 5 bases and J gave up 1 base; unmatched junction bases: 5. The DNA of the CDR3 is TGTGCCAGTAGTCCCACAGGGGGCGCGAACACTGAAGCTTTCTTT. Protein sequence: CASSPTGGANTEAFF.

CDR3 DNA sequence: TGTGCCAGCAGTTACCCACTGGACAGGGGCTATGGCTACACCTTC. Amino acids: CASSYPLDRGYGYTF. V and J are TRBV28 and TRBJ1-2, with 9 bases identical to TRBD1. There are 15 residues in the CDR3. The ends lost 4 bases at V and 4 bases at J; junction bases unmatched: 7. Germline CDR1 is MDHEN and CDR2 is SYDVKM.

The chain is built from TRBV19 and TRBJ1-5, with D possibly being TRBD1 (5 bases). This CDR3 comprises 15 residues. Trimming removed 4 bases at V and 4 bases at J, with 14 bases between. Per the germline V gene, CDR1 is LNHDA and CDR2 is SQIVND (reference sequence). The CDR3 protein is CASSTYGGNNQPQHF. CDR3 nucleotides: TGTGCCAGTAGTACGTACGGGGGAAATAATCAGCCCCAGCATTTT.

The sample holds a few counts of this clone. V and J are TRBV5-1 and TRBJ2-7, with a weak D call TRBD1 (6 bases). Germline V gene lookup returns CDR1 SGHRS and CDR2 YFSETQ. V was pared by 2 bases and J by 4 bases, with 19 bases between. The CDR3 contains 16 residues. CDR3 sequence: CASSLTQGKGQYEQYF. For the CDR3, the DNA is TGCGCCAGCAGCTTAACACAGGGAAAAGGGCAGTACGAGCAGTACTTC.

This chain links TRBV11-2 with TRBJ1-1, with TRBD1 identical over 10 bases. CDR1 is SGHAT and CDR2 is FQNNGV in the germline V gene. The CDR3 is 16 amino acids. Losses at the gene ends were 5 bases for V and 3 bases for J; bases not matched to a gene: 9. This CDR3 reads CASSQGGTGAYTEAFF. Written as DNA, the CDR3 is TGTGCCAGCAGCCAGGGGGGGACAGGGGCGTACACTGAAGCTTTCTTT.

This clone was found a few times. CDR3: CATSDYDRGNQPQHF. Here the CDR3 DNA reads TGTGCCACCAGTGACTATGACAGGGGCAATCAGCCCCAGCATTTT. The J gene is TRBJ1-5, the V gene TRBV24-1; 7 bases agree with TRBD1. The ends lost 4 bases at V and 2 bases at J; junction bases unmatched: 4. Germline CDR1 KGHDR, CDR2 SFDVKD. The CDR3 has 15 residues.

This chain joins TRBV6-5 and TRBJ1-2, with TRBD1 identical over 10 bases. This CDR3 comprises 15 residues. Germline assignment: CDR1 MNHEY and CDR2 SVGAGI. Losses at the gene ends were 6 bases for V and 0 bases for J; bases not matched to a gene: 4. Here the CDR3 reads CASRAGTGANYGYTF. CDR3 DNA: TGTGCCAGCAGAGCCGGGACAGGGGCTAACTATGGCTACACCTTC.

The V and J genes are TRBV19 and TRBJ2-3, with TRBD1 identical over 9 bases. Germline CDR1 and CDR2: LNHDA and SQIVND (reference sequence). This CDR3 has 15 residues. With 1 base clipped from V and 9 bases from J, the junction kept 8 bases outside the gene matches. In nucleotides, the CDR3 is TGTGCCAGTAGTATAGGGGACAGGGTTGTTGGAACGCAGTATTTT. Protein product: CASSIGDRVVGTQYF.

This rearrangement joins TRBV18 to TRBJ2-7; D gene unclear. V was pared by 2 bases and J by 3 bases, with 5 bases between. This CDR3 has 12 residues. The germline gives CDR1 KGHSH, CDR2 LQKENI. The CDR3 DNA follows: TGTGCCAGCTCACCAAACAGCTACGAGCAGTACTTC. The encoded protein is CASSPNSYEQYF. Combining the CDR3 with reference TRBV18 and TRBJ2-7 gives the whole variable domain NAGVMQNPRHLVRRRGQEARLRCSPMKGHSHVYWYRQLPEEGLKFMVYLQKENIIDESGMPKERFSAEFPKEGPSILRIQQVVRGDSAAYFCASSPNSYEQYFGPGTRLTVT.

This clone has only one observation. The chain is built from TRBV9 and TRBJ1-6, with D possibly being TRBD1 (6 bases). V was cut by 0 bases and J by 0 bases, with 10 bases left in between. The CDR3 is 17 amino acids. The germline V gene has CDR1 SGDLS and CDR2 YYNGEE. The CDR3 spells CASSVGDRSSYNSPLHF. As DNA, the CDR3 is TGTGCCAGCAGCGTAGGAGACAGGAGCTCCTATAATTCACCCCTCCACTTT.

This clone was picked up one time. The V gene is TRBV27, the J gene TRBJ2-1, with 7 bases identical to TRBD2. Germline V gene lookup returns CDR1 MNHEY and CDR2 SMNVEV (reference sequence). J was trimmed by 9 bases and V by 6 bases; bases with no gene match: 5. This CDR3 contains 12 residues. The CDR3 DNA follows: TGTGCCAGCAGATCGGGGGGATTTGAGCAGTTCTTC. It is translated as CASRSGGFEQFF.

The chain uses TRBV6-5 and TRBJ1-2, with 10 bases that match TRBD1. The CDR3 length is 13 residues. J was trimmed by 7 bases and V by 4 bases; bases with no gene match: 3. Looked up from germline, CDR1 is MNHEY and CDR2 is SVGAGI. CDR3 bases: TGTGCCAGCAGTTTCGGACAGGGGGTTGGCTACACCTTC. Translating it yields CASSFGQGVGYTF.

This clone appeared once. CDR3 protein: CASSITGGDGYTF. CDR3 nucleotide sequence: TGTGCCAGCAGCATAACAGGGGGGGATGGCTACACCTTC. This chain links TRBV12-3 or TRBV12-4 with TRBJ1-2; 8 nucleotides match TRBD1. J gave up 6 bases and V 6 bases, and 6 bases lay outside the gene matches. CDR3 length: 13 amino acids.

In this sample, this clone turned up a few times. The chain joins TRBV29-1 to TRBJ1-2; D might be TRBD1 (5 bases). Trimming stripped 5 bases from V and 7 bases from J, with 23 bases between. This CDR3 contains 15 residues. Germline CDR1 is SQVTM and CDR2 is ANQGSEA. Here the CDR3 DNA reads TGCAGCGTTCTTAGGGACTGGGGCAGGGAAGGTGGCTACACCTTC. Its translation is CSVLRDWGREGGYTF.

The genes are TRBV3-1 (or the pseudogene TRBV3-2) and TRBJ1-1; 10 nucleotides match TRBD1. This CDR3 comprises 12 residues. Germline-derived CDR1 and CDR2 are LGHDT and YNNKEL (reference sequence). The J segment lost 10 bases and the V segment lost 6 bases, leaving 5 bases of the junction unmatched. In DNA form, the CDR3 reads TGTGCCAGCAGAAAGGGGGACAGGGGAGCTTTCTTT. Encoded protein: CASRKGDRGAFF.

This clone has a handful of counts. The J gene is TRBJ2-3, the V gene TRBV4-2; 10 bases are a match to TRBD2. This CDR3 is built from 16 residues. V gave up 5 bases and J gave up 0 bases; unmatched junction bases: 5. Germline assignment: CDR1 LGHNA and CDR2 YNFKEQ. CDR3 DNA sequence: TGTGCCAGCAGCTTTCTAGCGGGAGCTAGCACAGATACGCAGTATTTT. It yields the protein CASSFLAGASTDTQYF.